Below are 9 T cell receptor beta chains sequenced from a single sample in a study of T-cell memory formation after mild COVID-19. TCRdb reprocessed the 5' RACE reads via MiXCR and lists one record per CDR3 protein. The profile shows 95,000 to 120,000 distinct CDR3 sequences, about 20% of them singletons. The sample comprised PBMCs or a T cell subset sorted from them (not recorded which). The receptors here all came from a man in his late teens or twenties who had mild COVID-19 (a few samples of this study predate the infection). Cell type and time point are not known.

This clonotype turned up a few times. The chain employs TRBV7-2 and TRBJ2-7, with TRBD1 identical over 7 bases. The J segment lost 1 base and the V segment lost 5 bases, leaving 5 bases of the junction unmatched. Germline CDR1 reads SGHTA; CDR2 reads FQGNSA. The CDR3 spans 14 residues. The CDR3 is CASSHRQGSYEQYV. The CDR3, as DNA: TGTGCCAGCAGCCACAGACAGGGTTCCTACGAGCAGTACGTC.

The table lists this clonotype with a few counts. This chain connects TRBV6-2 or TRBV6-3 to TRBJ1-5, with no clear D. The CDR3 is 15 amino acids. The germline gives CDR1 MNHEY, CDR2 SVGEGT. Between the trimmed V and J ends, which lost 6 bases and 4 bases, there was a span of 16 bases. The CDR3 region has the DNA TGTGCCAGCAGAATAACCGGCCTCTCAAATCAGCCCCAGCATTTT. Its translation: CASRITGLSNQPQHF.

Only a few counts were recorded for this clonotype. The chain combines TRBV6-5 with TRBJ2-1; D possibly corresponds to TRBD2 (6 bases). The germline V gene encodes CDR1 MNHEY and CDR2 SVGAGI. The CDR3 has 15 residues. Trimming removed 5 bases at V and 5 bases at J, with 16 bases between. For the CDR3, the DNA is TGTGCCAGCAGTCCGCTTGGCGGGAATCACAATGAGCAGTTCTTC. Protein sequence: CASSPLGGNHNEQFF.

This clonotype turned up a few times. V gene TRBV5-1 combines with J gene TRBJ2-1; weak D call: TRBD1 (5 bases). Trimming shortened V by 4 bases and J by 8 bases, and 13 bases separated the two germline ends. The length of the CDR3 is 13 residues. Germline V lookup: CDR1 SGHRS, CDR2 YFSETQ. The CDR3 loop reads CASSQGLADEQFF. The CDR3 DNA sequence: TGCGCCAGCAGCCAGGGTTTGGCCGATGAGCAGTTCTTC.

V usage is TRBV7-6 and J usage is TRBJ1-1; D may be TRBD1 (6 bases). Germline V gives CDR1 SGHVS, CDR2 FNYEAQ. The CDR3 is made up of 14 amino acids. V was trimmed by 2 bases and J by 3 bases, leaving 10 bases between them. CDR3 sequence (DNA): TGTGCCAGCAGCTTAAGCAGGGGCGACACTGAAGCTTTCTTT. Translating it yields CASSLSRGDTEAFF.

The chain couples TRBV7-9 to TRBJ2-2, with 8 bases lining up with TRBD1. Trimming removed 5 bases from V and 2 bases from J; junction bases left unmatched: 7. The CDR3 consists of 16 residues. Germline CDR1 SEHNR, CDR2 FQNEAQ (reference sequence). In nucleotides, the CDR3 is TGTGCCAGCAGCCGAGGACAGGGACGAAACACCGGGGAGCTGTTTTTT. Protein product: CASSRGQGRNTGELFF.

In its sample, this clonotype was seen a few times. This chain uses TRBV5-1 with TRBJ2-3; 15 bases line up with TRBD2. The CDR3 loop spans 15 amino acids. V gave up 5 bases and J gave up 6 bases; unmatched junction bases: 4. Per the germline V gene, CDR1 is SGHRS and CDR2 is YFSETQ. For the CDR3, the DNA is TGCGCCAGCAGAGGGACTAGCGGGGGGACGGATACGCAGTATTTT. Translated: CASRGTSGGTDTQYF.

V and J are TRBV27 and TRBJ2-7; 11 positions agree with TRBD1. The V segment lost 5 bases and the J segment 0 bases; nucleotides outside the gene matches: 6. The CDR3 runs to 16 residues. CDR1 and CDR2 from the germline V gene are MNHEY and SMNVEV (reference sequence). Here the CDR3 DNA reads TGTGCCAGCAGTCTCCTGGGGACAGGGGGCTCCTACGAGCAGTACTTC. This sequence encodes CASSLLGTGGSYEQYF.

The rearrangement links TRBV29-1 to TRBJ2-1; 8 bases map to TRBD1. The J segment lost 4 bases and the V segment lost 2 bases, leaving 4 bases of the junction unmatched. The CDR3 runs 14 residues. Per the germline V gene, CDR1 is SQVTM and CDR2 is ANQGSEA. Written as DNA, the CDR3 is TGCAGCGTTGAACAGGGGGCACGTTACAATGAGCAGTTCTTC. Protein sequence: CSVEQGARYNEQFF.